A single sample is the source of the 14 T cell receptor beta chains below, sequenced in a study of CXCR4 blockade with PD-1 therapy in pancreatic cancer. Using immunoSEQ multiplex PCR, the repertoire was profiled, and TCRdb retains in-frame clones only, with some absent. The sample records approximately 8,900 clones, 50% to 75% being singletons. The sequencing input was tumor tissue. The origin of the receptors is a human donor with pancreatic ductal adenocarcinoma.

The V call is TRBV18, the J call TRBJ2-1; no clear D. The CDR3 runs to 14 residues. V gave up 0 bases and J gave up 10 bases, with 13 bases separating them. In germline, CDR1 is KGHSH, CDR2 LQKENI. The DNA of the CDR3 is TGTGCCAGCTCACCACCCAGCTCCCGCCAGGAGCAGTTCTTC. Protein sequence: CASSPPSSRQEQFF.

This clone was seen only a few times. CDR3 loop: CASSVGPGFTQPQHF. As DNA, the CDR3 is TGTGCCAGCAGCGTAGGGCCGGGATTTACTCAGCCCCAGCATTTT. The chain employs TRBV9 and TRBJ1-5; D is uncertain. Germline CDR1 is SGDLS and CDR2 is YYNGEE. The CDR3 extends over 15 amino acids. V was shortened by 0 bases and J by 6 bases, with 13 bases between the two germline ends.

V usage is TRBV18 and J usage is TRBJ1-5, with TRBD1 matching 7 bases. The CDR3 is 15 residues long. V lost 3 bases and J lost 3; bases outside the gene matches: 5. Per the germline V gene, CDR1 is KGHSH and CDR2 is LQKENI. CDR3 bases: TGTGCCAGCTCACCGGTAGGGACAGCCAATCAGCCCCAGCATTTT. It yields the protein CASSPVGTANQPQHF.

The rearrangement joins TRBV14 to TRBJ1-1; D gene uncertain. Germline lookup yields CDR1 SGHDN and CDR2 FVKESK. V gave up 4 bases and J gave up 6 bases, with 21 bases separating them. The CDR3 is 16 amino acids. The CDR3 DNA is TGTGCCAGCAGCCTTCTACCCGGGCCCCAGCGAGCTGAAGCTTTCTTT. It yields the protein CASSLLPGPQRAEAFF.

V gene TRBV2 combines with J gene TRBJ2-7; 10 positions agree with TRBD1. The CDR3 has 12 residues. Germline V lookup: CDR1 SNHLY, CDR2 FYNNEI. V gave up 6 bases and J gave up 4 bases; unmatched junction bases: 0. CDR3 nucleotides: TGTGCCAGCAGGGGACAGGGGTACGAGCAGTACTTC. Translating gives CASRGQGYEQYF.

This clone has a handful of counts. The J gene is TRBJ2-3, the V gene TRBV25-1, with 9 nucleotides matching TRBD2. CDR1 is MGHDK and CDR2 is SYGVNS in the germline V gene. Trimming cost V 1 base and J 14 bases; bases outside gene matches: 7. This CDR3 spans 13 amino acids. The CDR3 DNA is TGTGCCAGCAGTGAATGGGGACTAGCTGATTGGTATTTT. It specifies CASSEWGLADWYF.

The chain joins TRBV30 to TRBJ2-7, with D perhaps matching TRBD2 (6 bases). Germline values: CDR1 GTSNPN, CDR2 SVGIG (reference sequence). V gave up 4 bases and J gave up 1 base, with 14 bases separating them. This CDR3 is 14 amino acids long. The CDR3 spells CAWKLVTSSYEQYF. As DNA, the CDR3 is TGTGCCTGGAAGTTAGTGACTAGTTCCTACGAGCAGTACTTC.

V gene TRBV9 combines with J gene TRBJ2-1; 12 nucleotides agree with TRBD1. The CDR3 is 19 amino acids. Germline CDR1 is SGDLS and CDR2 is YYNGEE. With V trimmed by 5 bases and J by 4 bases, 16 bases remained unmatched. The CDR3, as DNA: TGTGCCAGCAGAAAATGGGGACAGGGGGCGACGACAGGGTACAATGAGCAGTTCTTC. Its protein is CASRKWGQGATTGYNEQFF.

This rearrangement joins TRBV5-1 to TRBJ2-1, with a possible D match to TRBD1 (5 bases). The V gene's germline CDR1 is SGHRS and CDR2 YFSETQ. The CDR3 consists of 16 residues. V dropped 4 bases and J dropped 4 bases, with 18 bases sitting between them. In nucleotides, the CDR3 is TGCGCCAGCAGCGGGCTGGTAAGGGGTGGGTACAATGAGCAGTTCTTC. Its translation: CASSGLVRGGYNEQFF.

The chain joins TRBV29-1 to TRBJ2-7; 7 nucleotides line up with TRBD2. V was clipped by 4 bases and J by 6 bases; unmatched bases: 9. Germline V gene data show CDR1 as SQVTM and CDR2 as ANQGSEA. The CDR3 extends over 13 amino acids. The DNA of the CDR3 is TGCAGCGTTGTTGAGGGCGGGGGAGGCGAGCAGTACTTC. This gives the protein CSVVEGGGGEQYF.

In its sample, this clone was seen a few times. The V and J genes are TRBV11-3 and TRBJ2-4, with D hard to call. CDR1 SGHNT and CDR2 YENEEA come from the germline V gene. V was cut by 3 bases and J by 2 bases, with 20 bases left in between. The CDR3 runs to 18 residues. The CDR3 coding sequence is TGTGCCAGCAGCTTTTCCCCCCCGCAAGCGTTGTCCAAAAACATTCAGTACTTC. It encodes CASSFSPPQALSKNIQYF.

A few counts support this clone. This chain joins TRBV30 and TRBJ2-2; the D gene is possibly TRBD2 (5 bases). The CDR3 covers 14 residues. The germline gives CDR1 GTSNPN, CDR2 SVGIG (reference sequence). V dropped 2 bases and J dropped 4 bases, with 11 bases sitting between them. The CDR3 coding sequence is TGTGCCTGGAGTACGGGGTTGGGCACCGGGGAGCTGTTTTTT. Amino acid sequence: CAWSTGLGTGELFF.

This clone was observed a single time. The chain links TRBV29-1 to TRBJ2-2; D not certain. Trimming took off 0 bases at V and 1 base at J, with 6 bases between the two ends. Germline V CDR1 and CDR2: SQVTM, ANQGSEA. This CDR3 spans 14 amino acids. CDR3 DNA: TGCAGCGTTGAAGAGGGAATGAACACCGGGGAGCTGTTTTTT. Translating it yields CSVEEGMNTGELFF.

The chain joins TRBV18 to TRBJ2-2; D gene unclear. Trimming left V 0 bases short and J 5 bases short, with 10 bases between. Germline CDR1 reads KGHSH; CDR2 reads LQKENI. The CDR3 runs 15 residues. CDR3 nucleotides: TGTGCCAGCTCACCACCAGTAGGAATGACCGGGGAGCTGTTTTTT. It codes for CASSPPVGMTGELFF.